Each of the 5 T cell receptor beta chains below was sequenced from the same sample in a study of vaccination and CD4 T cells after COVID-19. The Oncomine TCR Beta short-read assay sequenced DNA from cultured CD4+ T cells. TCRdb called the PCR reads again in MiXCR, with one record for every CDR3 protein. The sample includes just over 9,500 distinct CDR3 sequences, under 75% seen only once; the top ten take 37%. Treatment described: approximately nine-day PBMC culture with coronavirus spike peptide pools or control peptides (ViraFEST assay). What these receptors recognize is not known. The specimen was CD4+ T cells from blood, cultured in vitro. These receptors all come from a human donor who had recovered from COVID-19.

The V and J genes are TRBV7-9 and TRBJ2-1; weak D call: TRBD2 (5 bases). V lost 5 bases, J lost 2 bases, and 7 bases lay in between. This CDR3 has 13 amino acids. The germline V gene has CDR1 SEHNR and CDR2 FQNEAQ (reference sequence). The CDR3 region has the DNA TGTGCCAGCAGCCTCGGGGCCTACAATGAGCAGTTCTTC. Translation gives CASSLGAYNEQFF.

The V gene is TRBV6-2 or TRBV6-3, the J gene TRBJ2-1; 10 bases fit TRBD2. CDR1 is MNHEY and CDR2 is SVGEGT in the germline V gene. J gave up 2 bases and V 6 bases, and 10 bases lay outside the gene matches. This CDR3 comprises 17 residues. The DNA for the CDR3 is TGTGCCAGCAGCCCACAGGTTAGCGGGGGGACCTACAATGAGCAGTTCTTC. Translating it yields CASSPQVSGGTYNEQFF.

V is TRBV7-3 and J is TRBJ2-1, with D possibly TRBD2 on 5 matching bases. Germline loops: CDR1 SGHTA, CDR2 FQGTGA. With 0 bases removed from V and 9 bases from J, the gap between germline ends came to 12 bases. The CDR3 contains 14 residues. The CDR3 is CASSLTASSSEQFF. CDR3 nucleotide sequence: TGTGCCAGCAGCTTAACGGCTAGCTCGAGTGAGCAGTTCTTC. The full variable domain, rest sourced from reference TRBV7-3 and TRBJ2-1, is GAGVSQTPSNKVTEKGKYVELRCDPISGHTALYWYRQSLGQGPEFLIYFQGTGAADDSGLPNDRFFAVRPEGSVSTLKIQRTERGDSAVYLCASSLTASSSEQFFGPGTRLTVL.

In this sample, this clonotype turned up once. The rearrangement links TRBV6-1 to TRBJ1-5; 10 bases match TRBD1. There are 14 residues in the CDR3. Trimming at V came to 6 bases and at J to 2 bases, leaving 1 base not matched to a gene. The germline gives CDR1 MNHNS, CDR2 SASEGT. The CDR3 nucleotides read TGTGCCAGCAGGACAGGGGGCGGCAATCAGCCCCAGCATTTT. Translated: CASRTGGGNQPQHF.

This chain uses TRBV6-5 with TRBJ2-1; D could derive from TRBD1 or TRBD2 (5 bases each). CDR1 is MNHEY and CDR2 is SVGAGI in the germline V gene. V dropped 0 bases and J dropped 8 bases, with 23 bases sitting between them. The CDR3 extends over 18 amino acids. The CDR3 is CASSYSMSGPARFDEQFF. The CDR3 nucleotides are TGTGCCAGCAGTTACTCGATGTCGGGGCCGGCTAGGTTCGATGAGCAGTTCTTC.